The entry below gives a single T cell receptor beta chain sequence along with its context. The sample is drawn from a study of blood T cells in healthy people across ages. With a J-beta primer mix and a sample-barcoded 5' primer, a second PCR ran roughly 6 to 12 cycles. A single record per CDR3 protein comes from TCRdb applying MiXCR to the 5' RACE reads. Altogether some 1.5 million distinct CDR3 sequences are present, roughly 27% being singletons, with the ten largest covering roughly 8.2%. This CDR3 spans 14 amino acids. The sequencing input was blood. The V call is TRBV21-1, the J call TRBJ1-6. TRBV21-1 is noted as a pseudogene. This receptor was obtained from a woman aged 30 to 39 in good health. The CDR3 reads CASIRQNYNSSLHF. The CDR3 DNA sequence: TGTGCCAGCATTCGTCAGAATTATAATTCATCCCTCCACTTT.